This TCR beta chain was sequenced during a study of sequential checkpoint blockade in melanoma (dated by TCRdb to the late 2010s). A note on the overall study: Patients were randomized 1:1 to first-line nivolumab followed by ipilimumab (arm A) or ipilimumab followed by nivolumab (arm B). For about two dozen patients, matched tumor biopsies were obtained before treatment and at week 13, following single-agent nivolumab (arm A) or ipilimumab (arm B). Maintenance nivolumab came after both trial sequences. TCRbeta immunosequencing was performed on DNA from roughly 90 pretreatment melanoma tumor samples. The same lesion was the source of around 80% of the matched pre- and post-treatment tumor biopsy pairs. Results and caveats for the whole study, not just this receptor: Among patients in the nivolumab-first arm (arm A), tumor TIL clonality before treatment was associated with response (P = .04). Small sample sizes and reduced statistical power limited the within-arm analyses of tumor T-cell fraction. Patients whose tumor T-cell fraction and clonality increased by week 13 were about 30 times more likely to achieve clinical benefit. Validation of the response-prediction model combining TCR metrics and mutation burden is needed in larger, independent patient cohorts. Tumor T-cell fraction and clonality correlated with PD-L1 staining and CD8+ T-cell counts but not with mutational load.

The junction carries 4 bases between V and J, which are trimmed by 2 bases and 0 bases respectively. The CDR3 holds 14 amino acids from the cysteine to the phenylalanine. Only the CDR3 region is kept as DNA, spanning 42 bases read in frame from base 1. CDR1 and CDR2 are read off the germline V gene as MNHGY and SAAAGT. TCRbeta CDR3 regions were immunosequenced from genomic DNA with the immunoSEQ Assay. Before high-throughput sequencing, genomic DNA was amplified using bias-controlled multiplex PCR. The original pipeline was this. To quantify the absolute abundance of each unique TCRbeta CDR3 region, the sequences were collapsed and filtered. Clonality, defined as 1 minus Pielou's evenness, was calculated using productive rearrangements only. Tumor T-cell fraction was computed by normalizing TCRbeta template counts to usable DNA, estimated from several housekeeping genes. A previously published method was used to identify clones with significantly greater frequencies in on-treatment samples than in baseline samples. TCRdb's version of the immuneACCESS table is confined to in-frame rearrangements and falls short of the full clone set. An unresolved V gene accounts for under half of the shortfall where checked; the remainder is of unknown origin. V and J calls and clone size are copied from that table; D and trimming were computed from the DNA. This sample has roughly 3,000 clones in its table, and around 15% of those were observed once. Approximately 15% of the sample is in the top ten clones.

Concerning this clone: Its specific antigen is unknown. No much larger clone is present one base from it, and per-base qualities are unavailable.

The treatment or condition tag for this specimen amounts to: randomized to nivolumab then ipilimumab (arm A) or the reverse (arm B). None of the patients in the trial had previously been given DNA-damaging chemotherapy. Samples came from patients with melanoma in CheckMate 064, a randomized, open-label phase II trial of sequential checkpoint blockade. Genomic DNA from formalin-fixed paraffin-embedded (FFPE) tissue samples was used for tumor TCR sequencing. This receptor was taken from a human donor with melanoma. The chain was built from TRBV6-8 and TRBJ1-4, with no D gene named confidently. Specimen: tumor tissue (inferred from file names), collected from a patient given nivolumab and ipilimumab in sequence. The nucleotide sequence is given as TGTGCCAGCAGTTACAGCGCAACTAATGAAAAACTGTTTTTT. Its protein reads: CASSYSATNEKLFF.